This TCR beta chain derives from a study of T cells after posttransplantation cyclophosphamide (dated by TCRdb to about 2016). Regarding the study in general: Using TRB sequencing, the study followed how the T cell repertoire reconstituted after myeloablative bone marrow transplantation in which posttransplantation cyclophosphamide served as GVHD prophylaxis. Blood from all 35 or so PTCy patients with 1-year posttransplant specimens was subjected to TRB sequencing. Because TRA and TRB clonality correlated tightly in about 10 samples, later TCR analyses were limited to TRB. In 3 patients, up to about 3 additional blood samples taken between 2 and 5.2 years after transplant also underwent TRB sequencing, as did pretransplant blood from 4 patients. Antigen receptor sequencing was done on samples from 35 PTCy-treated patients and from 15 to 20 related bone marrow donors of those patients. Public TRB sequences were searched against a database of over 3,500 sequences associated with responses to pathogens, tumor antigens, self-antigens and alloantigens.

TRB sequencing was run on genomic DNA with either the immunoSEQ assay at survey resolution or the hsTCRB kit. As for how the authors treated the data: The immunoSEQ software handled initial read processing, and the LymphoSeq R package was used for repertoire analyses. Clonality was computed as 1 minus normalized Shannon entropy; Gini coefficient was also calculated for each TRB dataset. To infer phenotypes in unsorted samples, TRB sequences from sorted subsets of the recipient or donor were mapped onto unsorted samples from the same recipient. Held by TCRdb, this immuneACCESS table contains in-frame sequences only and omits some clones. Under half of the omission traces to an unresolved V gene where checked; the cause of the rest is unknown. The V and J calls and clone size were taken over from that table, and D and trimming were inferred from the DNA. For this sample the table reports 25,000 to 35,000 clones, with no clone seen just once. 2.7% of the sample is in the top ten clones.

General findings and caveats noted by the study authors: At 1-2 months, donor-recipient similarity was low but rose over the first year, and the later blood repertoires were often dominated by donor CD8+ memory clones. Across roughly 45 patients, recipient CMV seropositivity and CMV reactivation were highly associated with TRB clonality; PTCy diversity was similar to CNI/methotrexate controls. The TRB repertoires of T cells infiltrating skin or the GI tract showed only limited overlap with the TRB repertoires found in blood.

Peripheral blood samples were provided by related bone marrow donors on the day of marrow donation. Mononuclear cells from peripheral blood and bone marrow were separated by Ficoll-Hypaque density centrifugation and then cryopreserved. This clone was recorded many times. What antigen it recognizes has not been identified. There are no base qualities to consult, and no much larger clone falls within one base. The origin of this receptor is a woman aged 60-70 years in good health, CMV-negative, and a related stem cell transplant donor. Sequenced: PBMCs.

This receptor carries the CDR3 CASSPSAGANTGELFF. Read as DNA, the sequence is TGTGCCAGCTCACCAAGCGCGGGAGCGAACACCGGGGAGCTGTTTTTT. The sequence links TRBV18 to TRBJ2-2; 7 bases in the junction line up with TRBD2. Looking up the germline V gene yields CDR1 KGHSH and CDR2 LQKENI. The germline V and J ends show losses of 2 bases and 0 bases respectively, and no gene match explains 3 bases of the junction. The CDR3 covers 16 residues, taking in both the cysteine and the phenylalanine. This entry keeps only the CDR3 DNA: 48 bases, framed from base 1.